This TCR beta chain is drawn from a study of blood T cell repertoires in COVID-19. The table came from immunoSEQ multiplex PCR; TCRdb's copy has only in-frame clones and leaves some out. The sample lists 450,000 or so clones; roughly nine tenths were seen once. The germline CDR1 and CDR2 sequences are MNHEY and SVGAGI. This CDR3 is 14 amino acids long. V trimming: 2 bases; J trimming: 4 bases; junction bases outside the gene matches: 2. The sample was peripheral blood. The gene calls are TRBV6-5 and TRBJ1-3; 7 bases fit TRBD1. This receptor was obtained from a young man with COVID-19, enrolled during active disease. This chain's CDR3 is CASSYDRAGNTIYF. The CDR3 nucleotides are TGTGCCAGCAGTTACGACAGGGCCGGAAACACCATATATTTT.